The clone carrying this T cell receptor (beta chain) turned up a few times. This sample is part of a study of patients and donors after allogeneic stem cell transplantation. Trimming pared 4 bases from V and 2 bases from J, leaving 18 bases between. The CDR3 spans 17 residues. Germline V gene sequence: CDR1 KGHDR, CDR2 SFDVKD. TCRdb ran MiXCR on the RT-PCR reads and lists one entry per CDR3 protein. The sample contains 920,000 or so distinct CDR3 sequences, around 17% of which appear only once. This clonotype was obtained from a human donor who was either an allogeneic HSCT recipient or a stem cell or donor lymphocyte infusion donor (not recorded which). It is not recorded whose cells these are; they may come from a transplant donor. Sequenced sample: blood, either unsorted or a sorted T cell fraction (not recorded which). The J gene is TRBJ2-3, the V gene TRBV24-1; tentatively, D is TRBD2 (7 bases). The CDR3 is CATSEMRGPYFTDTQYF. The CDR3 DNA follows: TGTGCCACCAGTGAAATGCGGGGGCCTTACTTCACAGATACGCAGTATTTT.